The rows below give T cell receptor beta chains drawn from one sample of a study of CD8 T cells in Susac syndrome. TCRdb fed the immunoSEQ multiplex PCR reads into MiXCR, producing one record per CDR3 protein. Among about 280,000 distinct CDR3 sequences listed, 70% to 90% were seen once. The sequencing sample was made of CD8+ T cells from PBMCs. These receptors originate from a human donor with multiple sclerosis. Each CDR3 is given with its conserved first and last residue. A D gene is named only where the DNA matches it firmly. Clone size appears in some rows only: once, few, many, or a class for an expanded clone.

J gene	D gene	clone size	V gene	CDR3 DNA	CDR3 protein
TRBJ2-1	TRBD2	NA	TRBV14	TGTGCCAGCAGCCGACCCTCCCTGGGACTAGCGACCTCTGGCACCTACAATGAGCAGTTCTTC	CASSRPSLGLATSGTYNEQFF
TRBJ2-1	TRBD2	NA	TRBV28	TGTGCCAGCAGTTGGACTAGCTCCTACAATGAGCAGTTCTTC	CASSWTSSYNEQFF
TRBJ2-3	NA	NA	TRBV12-3/TRBV12-4	TGTGCCAGCAGTGAGCTAGCAATGGAAGATACGCAGTATTTT	CASSELAMEDTQYF
TRBJ2-7	TRBD1	NA	TRBV6-1	TGTGCCAGCAGTGCCCCATCCGGGACAGGCCACTACGAGCAGTACTTC	CASSAPSGTGHYEQYF
TRBJ2-7	TRBD2	NA	TRBV20-1	TGCAGTGCTAGAGATACGACCTTGGCGGGAGGCGGATACGAGCAGTACTTC	CSARDTTLAGGGYEQYF
TRBJ2-7	NA	NA	TRBV30	TGTGCCTGGTCGCTGGACCGCTGGGGTGAGCAGTACTTC	CAWSLDRWGEQYF
TRBJ2-3	TRBD2	NA	TRBV3-1	TGTGCCAGCAGCCGTGAGGTAGCTAGCGGGAGCAATACAGATACGCAGTATTTT	CASSREVASGSNTDTQYF
TRBJ2-1	NA	few	TRBV6-1	TGTGCCAGCAGTGAACAGGGGTTTGGCAATGAGCAGTTCTTC	CASSEQGFGNEQFF
TRBJ2-3	NA	NA	TRBV5-4	TGTGCCAGCAGCTTGGCAGGGGCCGGTCAAGATACGCAGTATTTT	CASSLAGAGQDTQYF
TRBJ2-7	NA	few	TRBV7-9	TGTGCCAGCAGCCCCCCGGGGAGTCAATCCTACGAGCAGTACTTC	CASSPPGSQSYEQYF
TRBJ2-1	TRBD2	NA	TRBV4-2	TGTGCCAGCAGCCAAATCGGGGTGGGAGCGGGAGGGCGCCCCTACAATGAGCAGTTCTTC	CASSQIGVGAGGRPYNEQFF
TRBJ1-1	NA	NA	TRBV30	TGTGCCTGGAACCCAGGTCCCATCGGGGCTGAAGCTTTCTTT	CAWNPGPIGAEAFF
TRBJ2-3	NA	NA	TRBV29-1	TGCAGCGTTGAAGGGAGGGATACGCAGTATTTT	CSVEGRDTQYF
TRBJ1-2	NA	NA	TRBV4-1	TGCGCCAGCAGCCATGTGCGGGGAGTAAAAGATGGCTACACCTTC	CASSHVRGVKDGYTF
TRBJ2-2	NA	NA	TRBV12-3/TRBV12-4	TGTGCCAGCAGTTTAGGGAGGGCCGGGGAGCTGTTTTTT	CASSLGRAGELFF
TRBJ1-2	NA	NA	TRBV9	TGTGCCAGCAGCGTAGCTGACGGAAACTATGGCTACACCTTC	CASSVADGNYGYTF
TRBJ1-2	TRBD1	few	TRBV29-1	TGCAGCGCCAAACAGGGGTACTATGGCTACACCTTC	CSAKQGYYGYTF
TRBJ2-1	NA	NA	TRBV12-3/TRBV12-4	TGTGCCAGCAGCCCCCCTGGGGCTCCGGGCTACAATGAGCAGTTCTTC	CASSPPGAPGYNEQFF
TRBJ1-4	NA	NA	TRBV3-1	TGTGCCAGCAGCCAGCGGTCCAGGGGAACTGAAAAACTGTTTTTT	CASSQRSRGTEKLFF
TRBJ2-7	TRBD2	once	TRBV27	TGTGCCAGCATCAAAAGCGGACTAGCGGGCTCCCACGAGCAGTACTTC	CASIKSGLAGSHEQYF
TRBJ1-5	NA	NA	TRBV19	TGTGCCAGTAGTATAGCTCCAGGGATTGAGCCCCAGCATTTT	CASSIAPGIEPQHF
TRBJ2-1	NA	NA	TRBV19	TGTGCCAGTAGTCAATTAAATCCGTACAATGAGCAGTTCTTC	CASSQLNPYNEQFF
TRBJ2-7	TRBD1	NA	TRBV2	TGTGCCAGCAGTGAAGGACAGGGGGCTATCGAGCAGTACTTC	CASSEGQGAIEQYF
TRBJ1-1	NA	NA	TRBV27	TGTGCCAGCAGTTTGCAAGGGGCAAAGAACACTGAAGCTTTCTTT	CASSLQGAKNTEAFF
TRBJ2-1	TRBD1	NA	TRBV6-1	TGTGCCAGCAGTGAGCTCGGGACAGCCAACAATGAGCAGTTCTTC	CASSELGTANNEQFF
TRBJ2-7	TRBD2	NA	TRBV5-6	TGTGCCAGCAGCCCCGGAGCGGGGGGGTTTTACGGGCAGTACTTC	CASSPGAGGFYGQYF
TRBJ2-2	TRBD1	NA	TRBV7-9	TGTGCCAGCAGCGCACTCCAGGGGGCCGGAACCGGGGAGCTGTTTTTT	CASSALQGAGTGELFF
TRBJ1-5	NA	NA	TRBV28	TGTGCCAGGGATGGGACAAGCAATCAGCCCCAGCATTTT	CARDGTSNQPQHF
TRBJ2-1	NA	NA	TRBV5-1	TGCGCCAGCAAACCCACCTACAATGAGCAGTTCTTC	CASKPTYNEQFF
TRBJ1-1	NA	NA	TRBV12-3/TRBV12-4	TGTGCCAGCAGCGGGGGTACTGAAGCTTTCTTT	CASSGGTEAFF
TRBJ2-7	NA	NA	TRBV27	TGTGCCAGCAGTTCCTTACAGGGCTACGAGCAGTACTTC	CASSSLQGYEQYF
TRBJ2-1	NA	NA	TRBV24-1	TGTGCCACCAGTGATTGGGGCCTAGCAGAGCAGTTCTTC	CATSDWGLAEQFF
TRBJ1-1	NA	few	TRBV27	TGTGCCAGCAGTTCGGGACCCGAAGCTTTCTTT	CASSSGPEAFF
TRBJ1-1	NA	NA	TRBV6-5	TGTGCCAGCAGTTACGAGGGCACTGAAGCTTTCTTT	CASSYEGTEAFF
TRBJ2-1	TRBD2	NA	TRBV28	TGTGCCAGTAGTCTAGCGGGAGGGGCCTACAATGAGCAGTTCTTC	CASSLAGGAYNEQFF
TRBJ2-1	TRBD2	once	TRBV5-6	TGTGCCAGCAGCATCCCACCGGGACTAGCGGACAATGAGCAGTTCTTC	CASSIPPGLADNEQFF
TRBJ2-2	TRBD1	NA	TRBV10-1	TGCGCCAGCAGTCGGACAGGGCGGCGCACCGGGGAGCTGTTTTTT	CASSRTGRRTGELFF
TRBJ2-2	NA	NA	TRBV9	TGTGCCAGCAGCGTACCGGCCGGGGAGCTGTTTTTT	CASSVPAGELFF
TRBJ1-4	TRBD1	NA	TRBV10-3	TGTGCCATCAGGGACAGGGAGGGCACTAATGAAAAACTGTTTTTT	CAIRDREGTNEKLFF
TRBJ2-3	NA	NA	TRBV27	TGTGCCAGCATTCTTCGGAGTGGAGATACGCAGTATTTT	CASILRSGDTQYF
TRBJ1-1	NA	NA	TRBV19	TGTGCCAGTAGCCCGACAGCGCTTAACACTGAAGCTTTCTTT	CASSPTALNTEAFF
TRBJ2-3	TRBD2	NA	TRBV30	TGTGCCTGGAGTGTAGGAGCGGGGTCAGATACGCAGTATTTT	CAWSVGAGSDTQYF
TRBJ2-3	TRBD2	NA	TRBV28	TGTGCCAGCAGTTTACGCGGGGGGGACTTCACAGATACGCAGTATTTT	CASSLRGGDFTDTQYF
TRBJ2-1	TRBD2	NA	TRBV28	TGTGCCAGCGTGAGCACCGGGACTAGCGGGAGTAGGGTCCAGAATGAGCAGTTCTTC	CASVSTGTSGSRVQNEQFF
TRBJ1-5	TRBD1	NA	TRBV5-6	TGTGCCAGCAGCTTGGAACCAGGGGGTCAGCCCCAGCATTTT	CASSLEPGGQPQHF
TRBJ2-2	NA	NA	TRBV28	TGTGCCAGCAGCCTAAAAGTCGGGGAGCTGTTTTTT	CASSLKVGELFF
TRBJ2-7	NA	NA	TRBV29-1	TGCAGCGTCTTCAGAAGAGAACGCTACGAGCAGTACTTC	CSVFRRERYEQYF
TRBJ1-2	NA	few	TRBV7-9	TGTGCCAGCAGCCTAAGCCCCTCCTCCACAGGACGGAGCTATGGCTACACCTTC	CASSLSPSSTGRSYGYTF
TRBJ2-7	TRBD1	NA	TRBV5-6	TGTGCCAGCAGCTTATGGGAGATTACAGGGGGCCGCGACGAGCAGTACTTC	CASSLWEITGGRDEQYF
TRBJ1-5	TRBD1	NA	TRBV12-3/TRBV12-4	TGTGCCAGCAGTTACAGGGGGCTTCGGAATCAGCCCCAGCATTTT	CASSYRGLRNQPQHF
TRBJ2-1	NA	NA	TRBV20-1	TGCAGTGCTAGGAGAGGTGAGCAGTTCTTC	CSARRGEQFF
TRBJ2-3	TRBD2	NA	TRBV7-9	TGTGCCAGCAGCTCATCTAGCGGGGGTCCCACAGATACGCAGTATTTT	CASSSSSGGPTDTQYF
TRBJ1-2	NA	NA	TRBV28	TGTGCCAGCAGGAATGGCTATGGCTACACCTTC	CASRNGYGYTF